Sequencing of this T cell receptor beta chain was carried out in a study of early stage breast cancer tumors. Study-level results: In about 85% of the 16 patients, blood comparison separated tumor from normal breast.

Each sample had two DNA replicates, about 0.52 ug blood or around 1.6 ug tissue. The protocol was immunoSEQ multiplex PCR, while the TCRdb copy is restricted to in-frame clones and leaves out a portion. The sample comprises tens of thousands of clones, about nine tenths of which are singletons, and less than 6.5% rests with the top ten. Concerning this clone itself: Its antigen is not identified.

Deletions cut 5 bases from V and 5 bases from J, with 15 bases between. From germline, CDR1 is WNHNN and CDR2 SYGVQD (reference sequence). The CDR3 totals 14 residues. The sequencing sample was made of blood. This chain joins TRBV10-1 and TRBJ1-1, with D possibly TRBD1 on 6 matching bases. The source of this sequence is a person aged 70 to 85 with breast cancer. CDR3 residues: CASSREITGTEAFF. CDR3 DNA sequence: TGCGCCAGCAGTCGAGAAATTACAGGGACTGAAGCTTTCTTT.